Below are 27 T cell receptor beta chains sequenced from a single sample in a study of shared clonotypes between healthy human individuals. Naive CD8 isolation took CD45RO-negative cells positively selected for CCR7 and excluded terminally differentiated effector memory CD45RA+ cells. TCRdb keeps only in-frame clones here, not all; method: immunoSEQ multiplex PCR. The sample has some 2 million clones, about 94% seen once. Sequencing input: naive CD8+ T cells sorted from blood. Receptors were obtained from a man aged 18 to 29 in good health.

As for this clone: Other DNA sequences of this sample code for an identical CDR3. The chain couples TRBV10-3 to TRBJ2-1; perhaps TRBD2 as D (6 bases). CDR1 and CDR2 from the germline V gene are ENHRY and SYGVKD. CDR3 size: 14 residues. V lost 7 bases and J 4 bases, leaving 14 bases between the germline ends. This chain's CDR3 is CAIKSGSSYNEQFF. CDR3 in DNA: TGTGCCATCAAATCCGGGAGCTCGTACAATGAGCAGTTCTTC.

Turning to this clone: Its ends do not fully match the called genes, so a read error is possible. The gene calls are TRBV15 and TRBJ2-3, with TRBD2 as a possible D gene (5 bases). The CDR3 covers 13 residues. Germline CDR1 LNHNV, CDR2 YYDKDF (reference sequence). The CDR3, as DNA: TGTGCCATCAGCGGTGCAAGCACAGATACGCAGTATTTT. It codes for CAISGASTDTQYF. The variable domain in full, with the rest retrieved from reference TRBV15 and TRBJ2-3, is DAMVIQNPRYQVTQFGKPVTLSCSQTLNHNVMYWYQQKSSQAPKLLFHYYDKDFNNEADTPDNFQSRRPNTSFCFLDIRSPGLGDTAMYLCAISGASTDTQYFGPGTRLTVL.

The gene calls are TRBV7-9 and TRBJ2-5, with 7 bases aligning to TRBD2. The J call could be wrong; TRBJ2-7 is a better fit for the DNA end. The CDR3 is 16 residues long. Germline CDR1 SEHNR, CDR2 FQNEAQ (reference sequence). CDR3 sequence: CASSLASGGSSYEQYF. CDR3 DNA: TGTGCCAGCAGCTTAGCATCGGGCGGGAGCTCCTACGAGCAGTACTTC.

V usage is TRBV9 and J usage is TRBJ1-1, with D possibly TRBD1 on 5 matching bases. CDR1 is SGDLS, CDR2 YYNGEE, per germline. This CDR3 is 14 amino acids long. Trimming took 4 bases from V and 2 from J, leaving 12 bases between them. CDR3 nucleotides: TGTGCCAGCAGCACGGGACTGTTAAACACTGAAGCTTTCTTT. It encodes CASSTGLLNTEAFF.

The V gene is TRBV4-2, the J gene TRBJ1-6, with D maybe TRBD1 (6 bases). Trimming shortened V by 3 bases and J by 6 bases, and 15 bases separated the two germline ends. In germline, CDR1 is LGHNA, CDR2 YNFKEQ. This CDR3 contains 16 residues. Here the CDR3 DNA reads TGTGCCAGCAGCCAGGACGGACAGACGGGTAATTCACCCCTCCACTTT. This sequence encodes CASSQDGQTGNSPLHF.

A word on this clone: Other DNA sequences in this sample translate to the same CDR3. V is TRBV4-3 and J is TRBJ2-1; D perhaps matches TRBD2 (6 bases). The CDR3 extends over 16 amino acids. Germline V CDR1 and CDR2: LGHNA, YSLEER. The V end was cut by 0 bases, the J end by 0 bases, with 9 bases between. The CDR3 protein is CASSQDIGSSYNEQFF. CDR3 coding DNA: TGCGCCAGCAGCCAAGATATCGGGAGCTCCTACAATGAGCAGTTCTTC.

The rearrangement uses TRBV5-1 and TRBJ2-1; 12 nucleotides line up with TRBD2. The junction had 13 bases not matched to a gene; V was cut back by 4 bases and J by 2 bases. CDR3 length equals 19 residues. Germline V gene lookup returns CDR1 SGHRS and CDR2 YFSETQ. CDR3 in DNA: TGCGCCAGCAGCATGTGGGGACTAGCGGGCCAGATAACCTACAATGAGCAGTTCTTC. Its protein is CASSMWGLAGQITYNEQFF.

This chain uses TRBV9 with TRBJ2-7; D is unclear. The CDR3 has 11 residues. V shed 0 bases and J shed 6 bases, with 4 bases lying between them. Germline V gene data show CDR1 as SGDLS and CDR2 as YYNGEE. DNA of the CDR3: TGTGCCAGCAGCGTAGATGGCGAGCAGTACTTC. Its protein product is CASSVDGEQYF.

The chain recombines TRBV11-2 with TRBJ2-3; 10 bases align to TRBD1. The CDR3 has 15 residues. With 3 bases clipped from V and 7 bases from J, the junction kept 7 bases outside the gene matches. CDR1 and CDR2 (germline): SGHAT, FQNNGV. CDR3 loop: CASSFGTGEVNTQYF. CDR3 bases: TGTGCCAGCAGCTTTGGGACAGGGGAGGTGAATACGCAGTATTTT.

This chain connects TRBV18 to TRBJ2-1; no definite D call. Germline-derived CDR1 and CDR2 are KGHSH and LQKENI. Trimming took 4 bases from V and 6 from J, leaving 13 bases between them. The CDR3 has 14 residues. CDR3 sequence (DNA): TGTGCCAGCTCACGGGCCTTAGACCGCAATGAGCAGTTCTTC. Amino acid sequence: CASSRALDRNEQFF.

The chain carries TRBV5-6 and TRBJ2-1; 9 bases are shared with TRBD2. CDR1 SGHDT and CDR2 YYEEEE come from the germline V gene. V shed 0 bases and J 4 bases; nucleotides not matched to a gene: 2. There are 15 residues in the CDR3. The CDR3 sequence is CASSLVLAGYNEQFF. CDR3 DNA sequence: TGTGCCAGCAGCTTGGTTCTAGCGGGGTACAATGAGCAGTTCTTC.

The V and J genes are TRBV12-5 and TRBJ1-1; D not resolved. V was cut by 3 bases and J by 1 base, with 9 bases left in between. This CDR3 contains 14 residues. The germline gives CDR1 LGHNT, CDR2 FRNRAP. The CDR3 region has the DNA TGTGCTAGTGGTTTTAGCCTGGCGAACACTGAAGCTTTCTTT. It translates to CASGFSLANTEAFF.

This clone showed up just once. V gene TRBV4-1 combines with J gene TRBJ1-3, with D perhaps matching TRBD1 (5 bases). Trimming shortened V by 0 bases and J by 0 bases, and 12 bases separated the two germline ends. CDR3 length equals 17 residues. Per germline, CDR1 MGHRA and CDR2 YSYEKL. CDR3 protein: CASSQEGEGPSGNTIYF. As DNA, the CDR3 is TGCGCCAGCAGCCAAGAAGGTGAGGGACCCTCTGGAAACACCATATATTTT.

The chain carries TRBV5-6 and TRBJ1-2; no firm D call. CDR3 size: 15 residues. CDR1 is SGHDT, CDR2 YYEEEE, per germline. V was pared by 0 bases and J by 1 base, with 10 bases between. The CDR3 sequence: CASSLGVSDNYGYTF. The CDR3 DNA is TGTGCCAGCAGCTTGGGGGTTTCGGATAACTATGGCTACACCTTC.

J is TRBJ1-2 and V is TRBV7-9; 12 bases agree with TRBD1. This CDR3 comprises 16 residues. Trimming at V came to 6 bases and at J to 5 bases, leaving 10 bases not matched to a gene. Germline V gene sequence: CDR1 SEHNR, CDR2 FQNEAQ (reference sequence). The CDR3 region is CASSKPGQGARYGYTF. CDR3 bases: TGTGCCAGCAGTAAACCGGGACAGGGGGCGCGGTATGGCTACACCTTC.

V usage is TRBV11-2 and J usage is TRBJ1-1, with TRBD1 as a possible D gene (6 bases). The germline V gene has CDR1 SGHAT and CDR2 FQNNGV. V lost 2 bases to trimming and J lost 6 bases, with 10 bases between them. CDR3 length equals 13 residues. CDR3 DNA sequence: TGTGCCAGCAGCTTAAACAGGGAGCCTGAAGCTTTCTTT. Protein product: CASSLNREPEAFF. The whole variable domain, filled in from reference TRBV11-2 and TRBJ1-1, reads EAGVAQSPRYKIIEKRQSVAFWCNPISGHATLYWYQQILGQGPKLLIQFQNNGVVDDSQLPKDRFSAERLKGVDSTLKIQPAKLEDSAVYLCASSLNREPEAFFGQGTRLTVV.

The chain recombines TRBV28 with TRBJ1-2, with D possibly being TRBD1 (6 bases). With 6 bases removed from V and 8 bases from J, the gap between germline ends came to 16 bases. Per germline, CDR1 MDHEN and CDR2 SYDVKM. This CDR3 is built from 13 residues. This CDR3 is CASSPQGIAGYTF. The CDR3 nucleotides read TGTGCCAGCAGCCCACAGGGTATTGCGGGCTACACCTTC.

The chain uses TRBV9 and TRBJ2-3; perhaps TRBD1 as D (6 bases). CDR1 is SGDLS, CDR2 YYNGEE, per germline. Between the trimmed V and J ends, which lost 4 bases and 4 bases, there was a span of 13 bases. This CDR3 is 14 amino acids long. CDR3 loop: CASSTRGGPDTQYF. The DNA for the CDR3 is TGTGCCAGCAGCACCCGAGGGGGACCAGATACGCAGTATTTT.

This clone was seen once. CDR3 in DNA: TGTGCCAGCAGTTACCGTGCAGGTGGCTACACCTTC. It encodes CASSYRAGGYTF. The V gene is TRBV6-5, the J gene TRBJ1-2; D is unclear. With 2 bases removed from V and 7 bases from J, the gap between germline ends came to 8 bases. This CDR3 is built from 12 residues. The V gene's germline CDR1 is MNHEY and CDR2 SVGAGI.

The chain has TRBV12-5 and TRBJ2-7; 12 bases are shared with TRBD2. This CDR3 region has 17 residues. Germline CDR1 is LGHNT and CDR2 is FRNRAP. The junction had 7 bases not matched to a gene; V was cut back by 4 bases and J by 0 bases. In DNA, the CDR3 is TGTGCTAGTGGTTCCATCCTAGCGGGAGGGAGCTCCTACGAGCAGTACTTC. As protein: CASGSILAGGSSYEQYF.

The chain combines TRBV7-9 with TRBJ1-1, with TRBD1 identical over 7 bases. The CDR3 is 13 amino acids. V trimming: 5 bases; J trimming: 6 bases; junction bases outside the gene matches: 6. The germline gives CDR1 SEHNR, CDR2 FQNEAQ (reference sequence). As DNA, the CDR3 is TGTGCCAGCAGCACTCCAGGGGGTCCTGAAGCTTTCTTT. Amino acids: CASSTPGGPEAFF.

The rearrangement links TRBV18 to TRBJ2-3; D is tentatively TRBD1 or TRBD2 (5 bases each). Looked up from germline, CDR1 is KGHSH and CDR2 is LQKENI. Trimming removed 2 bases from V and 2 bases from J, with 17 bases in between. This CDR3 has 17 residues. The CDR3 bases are TGTGCCAGCTCACCAGAGGTTCGGGGCGGAGCCACAGATACGCAGTATTTT. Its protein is CASSPEVRGGATDTQYF.

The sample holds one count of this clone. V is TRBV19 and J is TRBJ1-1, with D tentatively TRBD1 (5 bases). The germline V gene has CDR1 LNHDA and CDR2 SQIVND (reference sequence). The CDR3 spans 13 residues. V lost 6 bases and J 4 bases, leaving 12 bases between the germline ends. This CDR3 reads CASSEGQLTEAFF. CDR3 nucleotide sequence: TGTGCCAGTAGCGAGGGGCAGCTCACTGAAGCTTTCTTT.

DNA for the CDR3: TGCAGCGTTGGGAACAGCGGCTCCTACGAGCAGTACTTC. Translated: CSVGNSGSYEQYF. The rearrangement links TRBV29-1 to TRBJ2-5; D may be TRBD2 (5 bases). The assigned J gene may be wrong: the sequence end matches TRBJ2-7 better. This CDR3 has 13 residues. CDR1 and CDR2 from the germline V gene are SQVTM and ANQGSEA.

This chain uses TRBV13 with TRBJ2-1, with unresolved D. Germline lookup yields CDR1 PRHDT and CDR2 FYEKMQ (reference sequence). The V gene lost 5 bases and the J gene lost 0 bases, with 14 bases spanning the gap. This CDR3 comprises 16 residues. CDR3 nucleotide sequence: TGTGCCAGCAGCCCCACGGCTGTTAGCTCCTACAATGAGCAGTTCTTC. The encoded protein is CASSPTAVSSYNEQFF.

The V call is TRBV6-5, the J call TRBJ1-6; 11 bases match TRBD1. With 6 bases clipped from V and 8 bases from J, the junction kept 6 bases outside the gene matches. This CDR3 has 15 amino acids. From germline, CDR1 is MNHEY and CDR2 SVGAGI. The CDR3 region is CASRTGQGDYSPLHF. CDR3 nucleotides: TGTGCCAGCAGAACGGGACAGGGGGATTATTCACCCCTCCACTTT.

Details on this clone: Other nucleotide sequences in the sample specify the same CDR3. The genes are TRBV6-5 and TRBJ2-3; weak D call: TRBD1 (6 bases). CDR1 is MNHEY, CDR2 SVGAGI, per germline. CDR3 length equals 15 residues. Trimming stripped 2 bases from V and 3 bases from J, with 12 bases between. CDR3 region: CASSYGGLGTDTQYF. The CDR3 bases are TGTGCCAGCAGTTACGGGGGCTTGGGGACAGATACGCAGTATTTT.